The 10 T cell receptor beta chains given below trace back to one sample, sequenced in a study of PD-L1 blockade in urothelial cancer. TCRdb keeps only in-frame clones here, not all; method: immunoSEQ multiplex PCR. The table has tens of thousands of clones, approximately 80% seen once; the top ten hold approximately 3.3%. This material consisted of PBMCs, taken around atezolizumab (anti-PD-L1) treatment. These receptors came from a man in his 70s with urothelial cancer.

This clone turned up a few times. The chain couples TRBV4-3 to TRBJ1-4, with a weak D call TRBD1 (6 bases). Germline assignment: CDR1 LGHNA and CDR2 YSLEER. The V end lost 0 bases, the J end lost 3 bases, and 14 bases lay between the germline ends. The CDR3 has 17 amino acids. CDR3 region: CASSQDRGQPPNEKLFF. CDR3 DNA sequence: TGCGCCAGCAGCCAAGACAGGGGCCAACCCCCTAATGAAAAACTGTTTTTT.

The chain uses TRBV2 and TRBJ2-2; 7 positions match TRBD1. The V segment lost 7 bases and the J segment 2 bases; nucleotides outside the gene matches: 4. CDR1 is SNHLY, CDR2 FYNNEI, per germline. This CDR3 is 14 amino acids long. The CDR3 sequence: CASIRDRNTGELFF. The CDR3 nucleotides read TGTGCCAGCATACGGGACAGAAACACCGGGGAGCTGTTTTTT.

The V and J genes are TRBV5-1 and TRBJ2-1; 9 bases are shared with TRBD1. V shed 2 bases and J 2 bases; nucleotides not matched to a gene: 8. This CDR3 has 17 amino acids. Germline assignment: CDR1 SGHRS and CDR2 YFSETQ. For the CDR3, the DNA is TGCGCCAGCAGCTTATATGGGACAGGGAAGACCTACAATGAGCAGTTCTTC. Its protein product is CASSLYGTGKTYNEQFF.

The chain employs TRBV11-1 and TRBJ1-1, with 8 bases lining up with TRBD1. The CDR3 sequence is 14 residues long. The junction had 5 bases not matched to a gene; V was cut back by 5 bases and J by 3 bases. CDR1 is SGHAT and CDR2 is FQDESV in the germline V gene (reference sequence). CDR3 sequence reads: CASSDRQGYTEAFF. The DNA for the CDR3 is TGTGCCAGCAGCGACAGACAGGGGTACACTGAAGCTTTCTTT.

This CDR3 is CASSRRDRPTSTDTQYF. CDR3 coding DNA: TGTGCCAGCTCACGGAGGGACAGGCCAACTAGCACAGATACGCAGTATTTT. The chain uses TRBV18 and TRBJ2-3, with 8 bases lining up with TRBD1. Germline CDR1 and CDR2: KGHSH and LQKENI. CDR3 length: 17 residues. The V segment lost 4 bases and the J segment 0 bases; nucleotides outside the gene matches: 9. The full variable domain, its missing parts supplied by reference TRBV18 and TRBJ2-3, is NAGVMQNPRHLVRRRGQEARLRCSPMKGHSHVYWYRQLPEEGLKFMVYLQKENIIDESGMPKERFSAEFPKEGPSILRIQQVVRGDSAAYFCASSRRDRPTSTDTQYFGPGTRLTVL.

The rearrangement uses TRBV7-3 and TRBJ2-5; tentative D call: TRBD2 (6 bases). The germline V gene has CDR1 SGHTA and CDR2 FQGTGA. The CDR3 covers 14 residues. Trimming cost V 5 bases and J 2 bases, with 12 bases left between them. The CDR3 loop reads CASSRSGGQETQYF. CDR3 DNA sequence: TGTGCCAGCAGCCGGTCCGGGGGACAAGAGACCCAGTACTTC.

The chain combines TRBV7-2 with TRBJ1-1; 10 bases align to TRBD1. The CDR3 spans 16 residues. V was clipped by 4 bases and J by 5 bases; unmatched bases: 10. CDR1 is SGHTA, CDR2 FQGNSA, per germline. The CDR3 reads CASSSKDRGVWTEAFF. The CDR3 DNA sequence: TGTGCCAGCAGCTCGAAGGACAGGGGGGTTTGGACTGAAGCTTTCTTT. The complete variable domain, with remaining parts taken from reference TRBV7-2 and TRBJ1-1, reads GAGVSQSPSNKVTEKGKDVELRCDPISGHTALYWYRQSLGQGLEFLIYFQGNSAPDKSGLPSDRFSAERTGGSVSTLTIQRTQQEDSAVYLCASSSKDRGVWTEAFFGQGTRLTVV.

This sequence joins TRBV25-1 and TRBJ1-3; 7 nucleotides agree with TRBD1. The CDR3 extends over 14 amino acids. The germline V gene encodes CDR1 MGHDK and CDR2 SYGVNS. V lost 6 bases and J lost 1; bases outside the gene matches: 3. The CDR3 DNA reads TGTGCCAGCAGAGAGGGGGCTTCTGGAAACACCATATATTTT. The encoded protein is CASREGASGNTIYF.

J is TRBJ1-1 and V is TRBV7-2; 9 nucleotides match TRBD1. V was pared by 5 bases and J by 2 bases, with 9 bases of the junction left unmatched. CDR3 length: 16 residues. Looked up from germline, CDR1 is SGHTA and CDR2 is FQGNSA. The chain's CDR3 is CASSPGQGSFNTEAFF. CDR3 in DNA: TGTGCCAGCAGCCCGGGACAGGGATCCTTCAACACTGAAGCTTTCTTT. Filled out from reference TRBV7-2 and TRBJ1-1, the complete variable domain reads GAGVSQSPSNKVTEKGKDVELRCDPISGHTALYWYRQSLGQGLEFLIYFQGNSAPDKSGLPSDRFSAERTGGSVSTLTIQRTQQEDSAVYLCASSPGQGSFNTEAFFGQGTRLTVV.

The chain recombines TRBV5-4 with TRBJ2-3, with 8 bases identical to TRBD1. CDR1 and CDR2 (germline): SGHNT, YYREEE (reference sequence). The CDR3 runs 16 residues. With 1 base clipped from V and 8 bases from J, the junction kept 12 bases outside the gene matches. The CDR3 region is CASSLPTGAPPGTQYF. The CDR3 DNA sequence: TGTGCCAGCAGCTTGCCGACAGGGGCCCCTCCGGGTACGCAGTATTTT.